What follows are 30 T cell receptor beta chains derived from one specimen sequenced in a study of Graves' ophthalmopathy and Graves' hyperthyroidism. CDR3 regions of TCR beta were amplified from RNA transcripts. A first-round RT-PCR used HTBI primers, followed by a second-round multiplex PCR. TCRdb used MiXCR to reprocess the multiplex PCR reads, holding one entry per CDR3 protein. The data contain roughly 1.1 million distinct CDR3 sequences, 35% to 40% of them singletons. Input material: peripheral blood or thyroid tissue (not recorded which). The receptors derive from an adult man with Graves' hyperthyroidism.

In the case of this clonotype: This sequence may be a read error, since a much larger clone differs from it by one base. In DNA, the CDR3 is TGTGCCAGCAGCTTAGGTCGGTTGAGGGGCTTCTCGTTTCGGGAGCTGTTTTTT. Its protein product is CASSLGRLRGFSFRELFF. The genes are TRBV11-2 and TRBJ2-2; D possibly uses TRBD1 or TRBD2 (5 bases each). This CDR3 comprises 18 residues. V lost 1 base and J 9 bases, leaving 24 bases between the germline ends. Germline lookup yields CDR1 SGHAT and CDR2 FQNNGV.

There are a few counts of this clonotype. This rearrangement joins TRBV5-1 to TRBJ2-5, with TRBD1 matching 11 bases. This CDR3 contains 14 residues. After removal of 4 bases from V and 4 bases from J, the junction contained 3 bases not matched to a gene. Per germline, CDR1 SGHRS and CDR2 YFSETQ. The DNA of the CDR3 is TGCGCCAGCAGCGGGGGGACAGGGGGAGAGACCCAGTACTTC. It yields the protein CASSGGTGGETQYF. The full variable domain, in which reference TRBV5-1 and TRBJ2-5 provide the parts outside the CDR3, is KAGVTQTPRYLIKTRGQQVTLSCSPISGHRSVSWYQQTPGQGLQFLFEYFSETQRNKGNFPGRFSGRQFSNSRSEMNVSTLELGDSALYLCASSGGTGGETQYFGPGTRLLVL.

This clonotype was counted ten times or more. J is TRBJ2-7 and V is TRBV10-3, with a tentative D call TRBD1 (7 bases). Germline CDR1 is ENHRY and CDR2 is SYGVKD. The CDR3 loop spans 17 amino acids. The V gene lost 5 bases and the J gene lost 1 base, with 21 bases spanning the gap. The CDR3 protein is CAISKTRGTDISYEQYF. The CDR3 region has the DNA TGTGCCATCAGTAAGACCCGCGGGACAGATATATCCTACGAGCAGTACTTC.

The chain has TRBV20-1 and TRBJ2-2; the match to TRBD2 covers 16 bases. The CDR3 spans 18 residues. The V and J ends lost 5 bases and 4 bases, in that order; junction bases with no gene match: 10. Germline V gene data show CDR1 as DFQATT and CDR2 as SNEGSKA (reference sequence). In nucleotides, the CDR3 is TGCAGTGCTCGCGGGACTAGCGGGAGGGCAGGGAGCACCGGGGAGCTGTTTTTT. It is translated as CSARGTSGRAGSTGELFF.

The V and J genes are TRBV6-4 and TRBJ2-3; TRBD2 agrees at 7 bases. Trimming cost V 4 bases and J 3 bases; bases outside gene matches: 7. This CDR3 region has 15 residues. Per germline, CDR1 MRHNA and CDR2 SNTAGT. CDR3 sequence: CASSVERGGTDTQYF. DNA of the CDR3: TGTGCCAGCAGTGTGGAGCGGGGAGGTACAGATACGCAGTATTTT.

This clonotype was seen many times. The genes are TRBV12-3 or TRBV12-4 and TRBJ2-2, with D uncertain. The CDR3 is 15 amino acids. The V end was cut by 6 bases, the J end by 2 bases, with 13 bases between. CDR3 protein: CASSPSAINTGELFF. The CDR3 DNA sequence: TGTGCCAGCAGCCCGTCCGCGATCAACACCGGGGAGCTGTTTTTT.

This clonotype was picked up many times. J is TRBJ1-5 and V is TRBV20-1; tentative D call: TRBD1 (6 bases). V was cut by 3 bases and J by 7 bases, with 13 bases left in between. The CDR3 is 13 amino acids. Looked up from germline, CDR1 is DFQATT and CDR2 is SNEGSKA (reference sequence). In DNA, the CDR3 is TGCAGTGCTAGCAGGGGACGGGAGCAGCCCCAGCATTTT. Amino acids: CSASRGREQPQHF.

This chain joins TRBV9 and TRBJ1-2, with TRBD1 as a possible D gene (6 bases). The germline V gene encodes CDR1 SGDLS and CDR2 YYNGEE. V lost 5 bases and J lost 3, with 20 bases in between. The CDR3 spans 16 residues. The DNA for the CDR3 is TGTGCCAGCAGTCGGGACGGCGAGGACAGATACTATGGCTACACCTTC. This sequence encodes CASSRDGEDRYYGYTF.

In its sample, this clonotype was seen many times. The gene calls are TRBV6-5 and TRBJ2-6; D possibly corresponds to TRBD2 (5 bases). CDR3 length equals 15 residues. V shed 2 bases and J shed 2 bases, with 7 bases lying between them. The germline V gene encodes CDR1 MNHEY and CDR2 SVGAGI. The CDR3 DNA is TGTGCCAGCAGTTACGGGAGTACTGGGGCCAACGTCCTGACTTTC. It translates to CASSYGSTGANVLTF.

This clonotype was detected ten times or more. J is TRBJ2-7 and V is TRBV9, with 12 bases identical to TRBD1. The CDR3 has 14 amino acids. V lost 3 bases and J lost 5; bases outside the gene matches: 3. The germline gives CDR1 SGDLS, CDR2 YYNGEE. The CDR3 is CASSAGQGANEQYF. DNA for the CDR3: TGTGCCAGCAGCGCGGGACAGGGGGCGAACGAGCAGTACTTC.

Notes on this clonotype: It is unclear where the CDR3 begins or ends on the DNA, so no DNA is shown, and the CDR3 is as TCRdb lists it. The chain is built from TRBV29-1 and TRBJ2-2; the D segment call TRBD1 is taken from the table without a DNA check. The CDR3 sequence runs 23 residues, both termini included. CDR1 SQVTM and CDR2 ANQGSEA come from the germline V gene. CDR3 amino acids: CSVEGTGLSYEQYFGPGTRELFF.

This clonotype was counted many times. V usage is TRBV7-2 and J usage is TRBJ1-4; D call uncertain. The CDR3 totals 13 residues. V was trimmed by 3 bases and J by 6 bases, leaving 8 bases between them. Germline loops: CDR1 SGHTA, CDR2 FQGNSA. The CDR3 sequence is CASSLRIDEKLFF. The CDR3 nucleotides read TGTGCCAGCAGCTTGAGGATAGATGAAAAACTGTTTTTT.

This clonotype was found many times. V gene TRBV15 combines with J gene TRBJ1-2; unclear D gene. The CDR3 spans 13 residues. The ends were cut back, 4 bases at V and 3 bases at J, with 9 bases in the middle. Germline values: CDR1 LNHNV, CDR2 YYDKDF (reference sequence). The chain's CDR3 is CATSIEGDYGYTF. The CDR3 coding sequence is TGTGCCACCAGCATAGAGGGCGACTATGGCTACACCTTC.

In its sample, this clonotype was seen many times. J is TRBJ1-6 and V is TRBV12-3 or TRBV12-4, with 7 bases identical to TRBD1. The CDR3 is 14 residues long. V was clipped by 6 bases and J by 8 bases; unmatched bases: 7. The CDR3 nucleotides read TGTGCCAGCAGCCCGACAGGGAGTCATTCACCCCTCCACTTT. It yields the protein CASSPTGSHSPLHF.

This clonotype was seen more than once but under ten times. With a much larger clone just one base away, this may be a read error. This chain links TRBV7-4 with TRBJ1-2; 8 bases line up with TRBD1. The J segment lost 5 bases and the V segment lost 5 bases, leaving 10 bases of the junction unmatched. Germline CDR1 and CDR2: SGHVT and SQSDAQ. This CDR3 spans 15 amino acids. The CDR3 reads CASSPVTGAWYGYTF. The CDR3 DNA reads as TGTGCCAGCAGCCCTGTGACAGGGGCGTGGTATGGCTACACCTTC.

In the case of this clonotype: This could be a read error, since a much larger clone is one nucleotide away. This likely comes from a read error, as the CDR3 has no conserved phenylalanine or tryptophan at its end. The chain recombines TRBV2 with TRBJ2-7; TRBD1 might be the D (5 bases). The length of the CDR3 is 13 residues. Germline CDR1 and CDR2: SNHLY and FYNNEI. The ends were cut back, 8 bases at V and 2 bases at J, with 13 bases in the middle. In nucleotides, the CDR3 is TGTGCCAGCGGCAGGGTGTTAACCTACGAGCAGTACCTC. Translated, it gives CASGRVLTYEQYL.

V gene TRBV14 combines with J gene TRBJ1-5; D unresolved. This CDR3 spans 18 amino acids. Germline V lookup: CDR1 SGHDN, CDR2 FVKESK. Trimming took 0 bases from V and 1 from J, leaving 16 bases between them. CDR3 residues: CASSQDSPGPISNQPQHF. The CDR3 bases are TGTGCCAGCAGCCAAGATTCACCAGGACCGATAAGCAATCAGCCCCAGCATTTT.

This clonotype was recorded a few times. The rearrangement joins TRBV5-1 to TRBJ2-2; D perhaps matches TRBD2 (7 bases). This CDR3 has 17 residues. Trimming shortened V by 1 base and J by 4 bases, and 17 bases separated the two germline ends. The germline V gene has CDR1 SGHRS and CDR2 YFSETQ. The CDR3 region is CASSLSPGGAGTGELFF. The CDR3 bases are TGCGCCAGCAGCTTGAGTCCGGGGGGCGCGGGCACCGGGGAGCTGTTTTTT.

The sample holds many counts of this clonotype. V and J are TRBV20-1 and TRBJ1-2, with TRBD1 matching 7 bases. The length of the CDR3 is 13 residues. CDR1 is DFQATT, CDR2 SNEGSKA, per germline (reference sequence). Germline trimming cut 3 bases from V and 8 bases from J; bases unmatched to any gene: 9. CDR3 amino acids: CSARDTGEGGYTF. The DNA of the CDR3 is TGCAGTGCTAGGGATACAGGGGAAGGCGGCTACACCTTC.

This clonotype was detected only a few times. The chain joins TRBV7-3 to TRBJ2-7; D ambiguous. V lost 5 bases and J 3 bases, leaving 11 bases between the germline ends. Germline-derived CDR1 and CDR2 are SGHTA and FQGTGA. There are 13 residues in the CDR3. The CDR3 DNA follows: TGTGCCAGCAGCCCTCCGTCGCACTACGAGCAGTACTTC. This sequence encodes CASSPPSHYEQYF.

A few counts support this clonotype. This rearrangement joins TRBV2 to TRBJ1-1, with 7 positions matching TRBD1. The CDR3 is 10 amino acids. The V gene's germline CDR1 is SNHLY and CDR2 FYNNEI. With V trimmed by 9 bases and J by 10 bases, 5 bases remained unmatched. The CDR3 region is CARGRDRAFF. CDR3 bases: TGTGCCAGGGGGCGGGACAGAGCTTTCTTT.

The rearrangement links TRBV3-1 to TRBJ1-4; 9 bases line up with TRBD1. V trimming: 4 bases; J trimming: 8 bases; junction bases outside the gene matches: 8. CDR1 and CDR2 (germline): LGHDT, YNNKEL (reference sequence). CDR3 length: 15 amino acids. The CDR3 sequence: CASSLSGQGMEKLFF. CDR3 in DNA: TGTGCCAGCAGCCTTTCGGGACAGGGAATGGAAAAACTGTTTTTT.

This chain joins TRBV19 and TRBJ2-2, with 11 bases that match TRBD1. Germline values: CDR1 LNHDA, CDR2 SQIVND (reference sequence). V was pared by 5 bases and J by 6 bases, with 11 bases of the junction left unmatched. This CDR3 comprises 17 residues. CDR3 sequence: CASSPPDRGHGAGELFF. CDR3 nucleotide sequence: TGTGCCAGTAGTCCCCCGGACAGGGGGCACGGAGCCGGGGAGCTGTTTTTT.

A few counts support this clonotype. The chain recombines TRBV29-1 with TRBJ1-1; D not certain. CDR3 size: 11 residues. V gave up 6 bases and J gave up 6 bases, with 11 bases separating them. CDR1 is SQVTM, CDR2 ANQGSEA, per germline. This CDR3 reads CSVLQLSEAFF. CDR3 nucleotides: TGCAGCGTCCTCCAGTTATCTGAAGCTTTCTTT.

This clonotype was picked up a small number of times. This rearrangement joins TRBV2 to TRBJ2-5; D remains ambiguous. In germline, CDR1 is SNHLY, CDR2 FYNNEI. This CDR3 spans 16 amino acids. Between the trimmed V and J ends, which lost 2 bases and 0 bases, there was a span of 13 bases. The CDR3 DNA reads as TGTGCCAGCAGTGAATCATTTCGGTCTAACCAAGAGACCCAGTACTTC. Its translation: CASSESFRSNQETQYF. Full variable domain (missing parts from reference TRBV2 and TRBJ2-5): EPEVTQTPSHQVTQMGQEVILRCVPISNHLYFYWYRQILGQKVEFLVSFYNNEISEKSEIFDDQFSVERPDGSNFTLKIRSTKLEDSAMYFCASSESFRSNQETQYFGPGTRLLVL.

This clonotype occurred many times. The chain joins TRBV7-2 to TRBJ2-5, with D possibly matching TRBD2 (7 bases). Trimming pared 7 bases from V and 2 bases from J, leaving 17 bases between. The CDR3 length is 15 residues. The V gene's germline CDR1 is SGHTA and CDR2 FQGNSA. The CDR3 region is CASNRVGGQQETQYF. CDR3 coding DNA: TGTGCCAGCAACCGGGTGGGGGGGCAACAAGAGACCCAGTACTTC. Supplemented by reference TRBV7-2 and TRBJ2-5, the full variable domain reads GAGVSQSPSNKVTEKGKDVELRCDPISGHTALYWYRQSLGQGLEFLIYFQGNSAPDKSGLPSDRFSAERTGGSVSTLTIQRTQQEDSAVYLCASNRVGGQQETQYFGPGTRLLVL.

The V gene is TRBV19, the J gene TRBJ1-5; D call uncertain. CDR1 is LNHDA, CDR2 SQIVND, per germline (reference sequence). There are 15 residues in the CDR3. The V end lost 0 bases, the J end lost 7 bases, and 13 bases lay between the germline ends. CDR3 nucleotides: TGTGCCAGTAGTATAGATCTTGGCATAGACCAGCCCCAGCATTTT. Encoded protein: CASSIDLGIDQPQHF.

This clonotype was observed a single time. The rearrangement links TRBV25-1 to TRBJ1-2, with D possibly TRBD1 on 6 matching bases. The CDR3 totals 13 residues. The germline V gene encodes CDR1 MGHDK and CDR2 SYGVNS. This chain's CDR3 is CAPHRDLNYGYTF. Here the CDR3 DNA reads TGTGCACCGCACAGGGACCTTAACTATGGCTACACCTTC.

This clonotype was observed many times. This chain uses TRBV7-9 with TRBJ1-2; 8 bases line up with TRBD1. Germline V gene lookup returns CDR1 SEHNR and CDR2 FQNEAQ (reference sequence). Trimming removed 1 base from V and 0 bases from J; junction bases left unmatched: 1. The CDR3 extends over 15 amino acids. The CDR3 is CASSLVQGANYGYTF. CDR3 sequence (DNA): TGTGCCAGCAGCTTAGTACAGGGGGCTAACTATGGCTACACCTTC.

The rearrangement links TRBV29-1 to TRBJ1-2; TRBD1 is a possible D gene (6 bases). Germline CDR1 and CDR2: SQVTM and ANQGSEA. The CDR3 length is 13 residues. V was trimmed by 5 bases and J by 10 bases, leaving 20 bases between them. Here the CDR3 reads CSVPDSPEGVYTF. The CDR3 DNA follows: TGCAGCGTTCCGGACAGCCCAGAAGGGGTCTACACCTTC.